These 26 T cell receptor beta chains were all obtained from the same sample, sequenced in a study of T cells and Merkel cell carcinoma outcomes. Some clones are missing from TCRdb's copy, which holds only in-frame ones; the method was immunoSEQ multiplex PCR. The data hold roughly 6,400 clones, with 65% to 75% observed a single time. The material sequenced was tumor tissue from Merkel cell carcinoma. The receptors come from a human donor with Merkel cell carcinoma. Some clones in this sample may be carry-over from other donors' samples.

The CDR3 DNA follows: TGTGCCAGCAGCTTAGGAGTTTCCAGGGATCGTGGCTACACCTTC. It translates to CASSLGVSRDRGYTF. This chain joins TRBV7-9 and TRBJ1-2, with D tentatively TRBD1 (5 bases). Germline lookup yields CDR1 SEHNR and CDR2 FQNEAQ (reference sequence). CDR3 length: 15 amino acids. Trimming left V 1 base short and J 7 bases short, with 16 bases between.

The chain has TRBV30 and TRBJ1-3, with 9 nucleotides matching TRBD1. In germline, CDR1 is GTSNPN, CDR2 SVGIG (reference sequence). The CDR3 extends over 19 amino acids. The V and J ends lost 3 bases and 0 bases, in that order; junction bases with no gene match: 15. The CDR3 reads CAWSATGQGLSYSGNTIYF. The CDR3 DNA reads TGTGCCTGGAGCGCAACTGGACAGGGGCTAAGTTACTCTGGAAACACCATATATTTT.

V gene TRBV5-4 combines with J gene TRBJ1-4; TRBD1 aligns across 8 bases. The J segment lost 8 bases and the V segment lost 4 bases, leaving 10 bases of the junction unmatched. In germline, CDR1 is SGHNT, CDR2 YYREEE (reference sequence). This CDR3 region has 15 residues. The CDR3 region has the DNA TGTGCCAGCAGCGTTCCGGGACAGGATGGAGAAAAACTGTTTTTT. Its protein is CASSVPGQDGEKLFF.

V is TRBV19 and J is TRBJ2-2, with D unclear. Per germline, CDR1 LNHDA and CDR2 SQIVND (reference sequence). The CDR3 runs 14 residues. Trimming left V 5 bases short and J 5 bases short, with 12 bases between. As DNA, the CDR3 is TGTGCCAGTAGTCTGACGGCCGGAACCGGGGAGCTGTTTTTT. Protein sequence: CASSLTAGTGELFF.

V and J are TRBV6-5 and TRBJ2-6, with D unresolved. The V end lost 4 bases, the J end lost 1 base, and 5 bases lay between the germline ends. CDR1 and CDR2 (germline): MNHEY, SVGAGI. There are 14 residues in the CDR3. Here the CDR3 DNA reads TGTGCCAGCAGTTCCGTGTCTGGGGCCAACGTCCTGACTTTC. It codes for CASSSVSGANVLTF.

V usage is TRBV6-5 and J usage is TRBJ2-1; 11 bases line up with TRBD2. This CDR3 comprises 15 residues. Losses at the gene ends were 2 bases for V and 5 bases for J; bases not matched to a gene: 2. CDR1 is MNHEY and CDR2 is SVGAGI in the germline V gene. The chain's CDR3 is CASSYEGLADNEQFF. The CDR3 nucleotides are TGTGCCAGCAGTTACGAGGGACTAGCGGACAATGAGCAGTTCTTC.

This chain joins TRBV2 and TRBJ1-1, with D hard to call. The V gene's germline CDR1 is SNHLY and CDR2 FYNNEI. The CDR3 runs to 12 residues. Deletions cut 2 bases from V and 4 bases from J, with 5 bases between. This CDR3 reads CASSEWGTEAFF. The CDR3 nucleotides are TGTGCCAGCAGTGAATGGGGCACTGAAGCTTTCTTT.

The V and J genes are TRBV19 and TRBJ2-1; the D is unclear. The CDR3 has 14 residues. The ends were cut back, 0 bases at V and 10 bases at J, with 13 bases in the middle. CDR1 is LNHDA, CDR2 SQIVND, per germline (reference sequence). The CDR3 DNA reads as TGTGCCAGTAGTATAGAGGGGATTATATTGGAGCAGTTCTTC. It codes for CASSIEGIILEQFF.

This chain connects TRBV6-6 to TRBJ1-2, with 9 bases aligning to TRBD1. The V gene's germline CDR1 is MNHNY and CDR2 SVGAGI (reference sequence). V lost 6 bases to trimming and J lost 1 base; unmatched junction nucleotides: 9. This CDR3 has 16 residues. CDR3 sequence (DNA): TGTGCCAGCAGCAACCGGGACAGGGCCGATAACTATGGCTACACCTTC. This encodes CASSNRDRADNYGYTF.

The rearrangement uses TRBV6-5 and TRBJ1-5, with a possible D match to TRBD1 (5 bases). The V end lost 10 bases, the J end lost 0 bases, and 16 bases lay between the germline ends. The CDR3 length is 15 residues. Germline V gives CDR1 MNHEY, CDR2 SVGAGI. The chain's CDR3 is CATRREGNSNQPQHF. CDR3 bases: TGTGCCACCAGACGGGAGGGGAATAGCAATCAGCCCCAGCATTTT.

This rearrangement joins TRBV29-1 to TRBJ1-2, with 8 bases matching TRBD1. The J segment lost 8 bases and the V segment lost 6 bases, leaving 8 bases of the junction unmatched. The CDR3 length is 12 residues. Per germline, CDR1 SQVTM and CDR2 ANQGSEA. This CDR3 is CSVETGVEGYTF. The CDR3 nucleotides are TGCAGCGTGGAGACAGGGGTGGAAGGCTACACCTTC. Looking up the rest from reference TRBV29-1 and TRBJ1-2 gives the full variable domain: SAVISQKPSRDICQRGTSLTIQCQVDSQVTMMFWYRQQPGQSLTLIATANQGSEATYESGFVIDKFPISRPNLTFSTLTVSNMSPEDSSIYLCSVETGVEGYTFGSGTRLTVV.

J is TRBJ2-1 and V is TRBV6-1; 10 positions agree with TRBD2. Trimming removed 3 bases from V and 9 bases from J; junction bases left unmatched: 8. Germline V gene sequence: CDR1 MNHNS, CDR2 SASEGT. The CDR3 is 15 amino acids. CDR3 protein: CASSDTLAGRGEQFF. The CDR3 nucleotides read TGTGCCAGCAGTGATACACTAGCGGGAAGGGGTGAGCAGTTCTTC.

The chain is built from TRBV18 and TRBJ1-4; TRBD1 matches at 7 bases. The germline V gene encodes CDR1 KGHSH and CDR2 LQKENI. J lost 3 bases, V lost 4 bases, and 2 bases had no gene match. CDR3 length equals 14 residues. CDR3 in DNA: TGTGCCAGCTCACGAGGGACAGCTAATGAAAAACTGTTTTTT. Protein product: CASSRGTANEKLFF.

The V call is TRBV6-5, the J call TRBJ1-3, with 7 bases aligning to TRBD1. The trim removed 6 bases at V and 4 bases at J, leaving 9 bases unmatched. Germline CDR1 MNHEY, CDR2 SVGAGI. This CDR3 is built from 15 residues. In DNA, the CDR3 is TGTGCCAGCAGCCGATCGACAGGGTCCGGAAACACCATATATTTT. As protein: CASSRSTGSGNTIYF.

The table lists this clone with a count of one. V and J are TRBV28 and TRBJ2-5; 13 bases align to TRBD2. The germline V gene has CDR1 MDHEN and CDR2 SYDVKM. The CDR3 length is 17 residues. V gave up 5 bases and J gave up 3 bases; unmatched junction bases: 9. CDR3 coding DNA: TGTGCCAGCAGTCTAACTAGCGGGAGGGGGGAGAAAGAGACCCAGTACTTC. The encoded protein is CASSLTSGRGEKETQYF. Full variable domain (rest looked up from reference TRBV28 and TRBJ2-5): DVKVTQSSRYLVKRTGEKVFLECVQDMDHENMFWYRQDPGLGLRLIYFSYDVKMKEKGDIPEGYSVSREKKERFSLILESASTNQTSMYLCASSLTSGRGEKETQYFGPGTRLLVL.

The chain joins TRBV13 to TRBJ2-1; 8 bases agree with TRBD1. Germline V gives CDR1 PRHDT, CDR2 FYEKMQ (reference sequence). The length of the CDR3 is 16 residues. V dropped 5 bases and J dropped 1; count of bases not matched to a gene: 7. The CDR3: CASSPDRDRSYNEQFF. In DNA, the CDR3 is TGTGCCAGCAGCCCGGACCGGGACAGGTCCTACAATGAGCAGTTCTTC.

The chain joins TRBV6-1 to TRBJ1-1; a weak D match, TRBD1 (5 bases). This CDR3 has 14 amino acids. The germline V and J ends were trimmed by 3 bases and 5 bases, with 13 bases remaining between them. Germline-derived CDR1 and CDR2 are MNHNS and SASEGT. The CDR3 sequence: CASSERGSKTEAFF. The DNA for the CDR3 is TGTGCCAGCAGTGAGAGGGGTTCGAAGACTGAAGCTTTCTTT.

V usage is TRBV7-9 and J usage is TRBJ1-5; a possible D gene is TRBD1 (5 bases). Germline V CDR1 and CDR2: SEHNR, FQNEAQ (reference sequence). Trimming removed 1 base from V and 6 bases from J, with 7 bases in between. The CDR3 runs 13 residues. The CDR3: CASSLGGIQPQHF. The CDR3 nucleotides read TGTGCCAGCAGCTTAGGGGGGATTCAGCCCCAGCATTTT.

The V and J genes are TRBV18 and TRBJ1-5; maybe TRBD1 (6 bases). CDR3 size: 14 residues. Deletions cut 3 bases from V and 3 bases from J, with 9 bases between. Germline loops: CDR1 KGHSH, CDR2 LQKENI. CDR3 nucleotides: TGTGCCAGCTCACCCAGGGGCACCAATCAGCCCCAGCATTTT. This sequence encodes CASSPRGTNQPQHF. The variable domain in full, completed from reference TRBV18 and TRBJ1-5, reads NAGVMQNPRHLVRRRGQEARLRCSPMKGHSHVYWYRQLPEEGLKFMVYLQKENIIDESGMPKERFSAEFPKEGPSILRIQQVVRGDSAAYFCASSPRGTNQPQHFGDGTRLSIL.

The J gene is TRBJ1-1, the V gene TRBV6-6; no clear D gene. Trimming cost V 3 bases and J 1 base, with 9 bases left between them. CDR1 MNHNY and CDR2 SVGAGI come from the germline V gene (reference sequence). The CDR3 is 14 residues long. CDR3 sequence: CASSYPERNTEAFF. Written as DNA, the CDR3 is TGTGCCAGCAGTTATCCCGAGAGGAACACTGAAGCTTTCTTT.

The chain carries TRBV25-1 and TRBJ2-5; a weak D match, TRBD1 (5 bases). CDR1 and CDR2 (germline): MGHDK, SYGVNS. This CDR3 has 14 amino acids. V lost 2 bases, J lost 5 bases, and 12 bases lay in between. The CDR3 reads CASSERTSRETQYF. DNA for the CDR3: TGTGCCAGCAGTGAAAGGACAAGCAGGGAGACCCAGTACTTC.

The chain recombines TRBV12-5 with TRBJ1-4; 7 bases align to TRBD1. CDR3 size: 16 residues. V gave up 1 base and J gave up 2 bases; unmatched junction bases: 4. CDR1 is LGHNT and CDR2 is FRNRAP in the germline V gene. The CDR3 DNA follows: TGTGCTAGTGGTTTGGACCTGGACAGGACTAATGAAAAACTGTTTTTT. Translating gives CASGLDLDRTNEKLFF.

The chain joins TRBV18 to TRBJ2-5; D is ambiguous. Germline V gene sequence: CDR1 KGHSH, CDR2 LQKENI. This CDR3 spans 12 amino acids. V was trimmed by 2 bases and J by 5 bases, leaving 6 bases between them. The CDR3 reads CASSPSGETQYF. In DNA, the CDR3 is TGTGCCAGCTCACCATCCGGTGAGACCCAGTACTTC. The full variable domain, completed using reference TRBV18 and TRBJ2-5, is NAGVMQNPRHLVRRRGQEARLRCSPMKGHSHVYWYRQLPEEGLKFMVYLQKENIIDESGMPKERFSAEFPKEGPSILRIQQVVRGDSAAYFCASSPSGETQYFGPGTRLLVL.

The chain links TRBV5-1 to TRBJ2-7; unclear D gene. This CDR3 has 11 amino acids. Per germline, CDR1 SGHRS and CDR2 YFSETQ. With 0 bases removed from V and 3 bases from J, the gap between germline ends came to 1 base. The CDR3 region has the DNA TGCGCCAGCAGCTTGGGCTACGAGCAGTACTTC. Translated, it gives CASSLGYEQYF. Full variable domain (outside the CDR3, taken from reference TRBV5-1 and TRBJ2-7): KAGVTQTPRYLIKTRGQQVTLSCSPISGHRSVSWYQQTPGQGLQFLFEYFSETQRNKGNFPGRFSGRQFSNSRSEMNVSTLELGDSALYLCASSLGYEQYFGPGTRLTVT.

The chain combines TRBV21-1 with TRBJ2-5; no check of the table's D call, TRBD2, against the DNA was made. TRBV21-1 is marked as a pseudogene. The CDR3 runs 15 residues. CDR3 in amino acids: CASSKDSGSLETQYF. The CDR3 DNA follows: TGTGCCAGCAGCAAAGATAGCGGGAGTTTAGAGACCCAGTACTTC.

This clone has just a few counts. This chain connects TRBV5-1 to TRBJ2-3; maybe TRBD1 (6 bases). The CDR3 contains 15 residues. Germline CDR1 is SGHRS and CDR2 is YFSETQ. V was shortened by 3 bases and J by 3 bases, with 14 bases between the two germline ends. CDR3 in amino acids: CASSSGQTGTDTQYF. DNA of the CDR3: TGCGCCAGCAGCTCTGGACAGACGGGAACAGATACGCAGTATTTT.